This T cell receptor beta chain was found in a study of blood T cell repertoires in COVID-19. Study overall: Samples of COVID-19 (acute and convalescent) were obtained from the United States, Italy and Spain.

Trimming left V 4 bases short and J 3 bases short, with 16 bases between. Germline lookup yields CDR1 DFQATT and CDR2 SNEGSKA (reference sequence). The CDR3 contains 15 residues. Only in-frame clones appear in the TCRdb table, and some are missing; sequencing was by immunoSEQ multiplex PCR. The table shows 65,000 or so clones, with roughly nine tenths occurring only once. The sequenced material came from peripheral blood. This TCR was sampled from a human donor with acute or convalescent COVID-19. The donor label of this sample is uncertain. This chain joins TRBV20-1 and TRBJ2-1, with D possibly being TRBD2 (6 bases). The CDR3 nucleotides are TGCAGTGCTACTGATGGAGCGGGTAACTACAATGAGCAGTTCTTC. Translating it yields CSATDGAGNYNEQFF.